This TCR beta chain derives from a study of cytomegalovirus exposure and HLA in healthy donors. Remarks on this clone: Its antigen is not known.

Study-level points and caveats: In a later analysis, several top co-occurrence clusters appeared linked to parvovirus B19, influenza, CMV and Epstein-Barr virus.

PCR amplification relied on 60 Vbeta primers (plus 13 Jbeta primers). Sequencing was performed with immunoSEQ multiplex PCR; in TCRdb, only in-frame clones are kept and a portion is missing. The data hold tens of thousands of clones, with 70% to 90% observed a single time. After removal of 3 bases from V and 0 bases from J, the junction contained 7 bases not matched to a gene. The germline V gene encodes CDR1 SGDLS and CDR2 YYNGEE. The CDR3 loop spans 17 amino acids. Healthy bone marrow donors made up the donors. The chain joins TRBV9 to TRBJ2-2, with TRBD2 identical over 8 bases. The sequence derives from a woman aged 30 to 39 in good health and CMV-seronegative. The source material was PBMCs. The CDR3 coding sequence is TGTGCCAGCAGCGAGCGGGGGACACTCGCGAACACCGGGGAGCTGTTTTTT. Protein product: CASSERGTLANTGELFF.